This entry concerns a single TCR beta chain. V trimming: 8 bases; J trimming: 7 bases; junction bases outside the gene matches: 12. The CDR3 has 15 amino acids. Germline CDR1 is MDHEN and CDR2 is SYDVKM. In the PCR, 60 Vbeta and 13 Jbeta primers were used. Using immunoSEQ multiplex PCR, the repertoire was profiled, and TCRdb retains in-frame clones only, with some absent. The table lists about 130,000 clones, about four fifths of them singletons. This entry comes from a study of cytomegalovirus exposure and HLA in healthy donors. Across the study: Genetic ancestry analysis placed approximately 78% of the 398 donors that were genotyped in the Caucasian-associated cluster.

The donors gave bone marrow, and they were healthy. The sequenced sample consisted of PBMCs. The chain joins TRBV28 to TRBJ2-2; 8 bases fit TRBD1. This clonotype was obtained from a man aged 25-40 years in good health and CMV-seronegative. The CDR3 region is CASDTTRQGFGELFF. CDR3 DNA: TGTGCCAGCGATACCACTCGACAGGGGTTCGGGGAGCTGTTTTTT.